Here is one T cell receptor (beta chain) with its context. The age range of participants was about 18 to 100 years, with residence in more than 20 US areas. Symptom resolution, clearance, or two negative PCRs marked donors in Cohort 3 as recovered. This sample is part of a study of blood T cell repertoires in COVID-19. Study processing details: Estimated nucleated cell counts came from reference gene primer amplification. Clones were read by immunoSEQ multiplex PCR, and TCRdb kept only the in-frame ones, dropping some. V, J and clone size are taken as reported in that table, and D and trimming were inferred from the DNA itself. The data contain 100,000 or so clones, 80% to 90% of them singletons. CDR3 length equals 15 residues. V gave up 3 bases and J gave up 2 bases, with 13 bases separating them. Germline V gene data show CDR1 as SGHNT and CDR2 as YENEEA.

The V and J genes are TRBV11-3 and TRBJ2-5; D perhaps matches TRBD1 (7 bases). This sequence originates from a woman in her fifties or sixties who had recovered from COVID-19. Sequencing was performed on PBMCs or T cells enriched from blood (not recorded which). The CDR3 loop is CASSFGSGGQETQYF. The DNA of the CDR3 is TGTGCCAGCAGCTTCGGGTCAGGGGGGCAAGAGACCCAGTACTTC.